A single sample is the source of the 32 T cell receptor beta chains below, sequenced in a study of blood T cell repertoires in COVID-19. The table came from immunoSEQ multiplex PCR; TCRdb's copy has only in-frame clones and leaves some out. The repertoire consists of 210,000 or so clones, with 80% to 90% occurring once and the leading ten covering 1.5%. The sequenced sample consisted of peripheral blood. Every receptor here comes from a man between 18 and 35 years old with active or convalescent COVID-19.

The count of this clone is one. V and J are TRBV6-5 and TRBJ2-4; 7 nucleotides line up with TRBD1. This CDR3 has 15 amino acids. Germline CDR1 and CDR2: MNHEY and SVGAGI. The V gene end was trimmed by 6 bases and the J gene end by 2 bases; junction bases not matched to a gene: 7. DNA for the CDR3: TGTGCCAGCAGCAACTCAGGGGGACCCAAAAACATTCAGTACTTC. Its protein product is CASSNSGGPKNIQYF.

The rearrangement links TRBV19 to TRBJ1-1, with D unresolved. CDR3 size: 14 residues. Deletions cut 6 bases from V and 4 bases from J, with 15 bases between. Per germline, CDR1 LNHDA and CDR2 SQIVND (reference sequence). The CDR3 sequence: CASRSVSMSTEAFF. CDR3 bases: TGTGCCAGTAGGTCCGTGTCTATGAGCACTGAAGCTTTCTTT. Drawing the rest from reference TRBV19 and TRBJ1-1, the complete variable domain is DGGITQSPKYLFRKEGQNVTLSCEQNLNHDAMYWYRQDPGQGLRLIYYSQIVNDFQKGDIAEGYSVSREKKESFPLTVTSAQKNPTAFYLCASRSVSMSTEAFFGQGTRLTVV.

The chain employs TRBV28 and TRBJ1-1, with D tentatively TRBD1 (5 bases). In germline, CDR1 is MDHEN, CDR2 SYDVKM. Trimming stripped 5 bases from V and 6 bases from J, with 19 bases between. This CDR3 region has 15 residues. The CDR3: CASSPVGGGYPEAFF. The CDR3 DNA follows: TGTGCCAGCAGTCCGGTCGGGGGGGGTTACCCTGAAGCTTTCTTT.

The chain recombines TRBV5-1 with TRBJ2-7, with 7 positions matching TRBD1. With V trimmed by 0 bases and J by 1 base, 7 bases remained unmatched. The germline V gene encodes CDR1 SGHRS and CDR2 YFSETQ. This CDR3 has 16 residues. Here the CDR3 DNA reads TGCGCCAGCAGCTTGGCTCCACAGGGGACGTCCTACGAGCAGTACTTC. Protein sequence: CASSLAPQGTSYEQYF. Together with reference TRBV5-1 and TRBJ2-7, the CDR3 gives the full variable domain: KAGVTQTPRYLIKTRGQQVTLSCSPISGHRSVSWYQQTPGQGLQFLFEYFSETQRNKGNFPGRFSGRQFSNSRSEMNVSTLELGDSALYLCASSLAPQGTSYEQYFGPGTRLTVT.

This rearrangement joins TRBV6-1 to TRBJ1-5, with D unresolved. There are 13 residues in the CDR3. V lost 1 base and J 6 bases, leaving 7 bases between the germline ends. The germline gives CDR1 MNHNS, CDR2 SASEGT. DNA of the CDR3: TGTGCCAGCAGTGAAGGAGTCGGTCAGCCCCAGCATTTT. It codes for CASSEGVGQPQHF.

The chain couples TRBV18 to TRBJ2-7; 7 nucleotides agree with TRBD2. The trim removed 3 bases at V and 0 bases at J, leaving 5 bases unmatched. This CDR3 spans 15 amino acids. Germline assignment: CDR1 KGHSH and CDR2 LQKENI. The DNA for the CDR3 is TGTGCCAGCTCACCTTCGGGGGGATCCTCCTACGAGCAGTACTTC. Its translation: CASSPSGGSSYEQYF. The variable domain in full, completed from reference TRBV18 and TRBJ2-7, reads NAGVMQNPRHLVRRRGQEARLRCSPMKGHSHVYWYRQLPEEGLKFMVYLQKENIIDESGMPKERFSAEFPKEGPSILRIQQVVRGDSAAYFCASSPSGGSSYEQYFGPGTRLTVT.

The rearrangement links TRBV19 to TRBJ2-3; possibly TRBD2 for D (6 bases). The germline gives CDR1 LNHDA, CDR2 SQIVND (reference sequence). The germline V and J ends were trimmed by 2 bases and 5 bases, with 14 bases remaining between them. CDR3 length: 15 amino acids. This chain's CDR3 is CASSIFGGAKDTQYF. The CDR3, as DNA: TGTGCCAGTAGTATATTCGGGGGAGCGAAAGATACGCAGTATTTT.

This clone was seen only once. Here the CDR3 DNA reads TGTGCCAGCAGCTCGGGCCTACAGGGACACCCTTATGGCTACACCTTC. Translated, it gives CASSSGLQGHPYGYTF. V is TRBV7-9 and J is TRBJ1-2; perhaps TRBD1 as D (6 bases). Germline V CDR1 and CDR2: SEHNR, FQNEAQ (reference sequence). The CDR3 length is 16 residues. V was trimmed by 4 bases and J by 5 bases, leaving 20 bases between them.

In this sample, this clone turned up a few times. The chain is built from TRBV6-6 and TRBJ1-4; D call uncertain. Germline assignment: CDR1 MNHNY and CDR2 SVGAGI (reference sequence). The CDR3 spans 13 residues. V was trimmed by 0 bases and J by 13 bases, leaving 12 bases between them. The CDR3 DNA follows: TGTGCCAGCAGTTACTCGAGTAAGCAAAGACTGTTTTTT. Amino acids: CASSYSSKQRLFF.

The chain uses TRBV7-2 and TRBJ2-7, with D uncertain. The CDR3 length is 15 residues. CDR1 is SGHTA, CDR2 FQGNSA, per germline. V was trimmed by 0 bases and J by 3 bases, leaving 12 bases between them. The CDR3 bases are TGTGCCAGCAGCTTAGCGCCAGACTTCAGCTACGAGCAGTACTTC. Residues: CASSLAPDFSYEQYF.

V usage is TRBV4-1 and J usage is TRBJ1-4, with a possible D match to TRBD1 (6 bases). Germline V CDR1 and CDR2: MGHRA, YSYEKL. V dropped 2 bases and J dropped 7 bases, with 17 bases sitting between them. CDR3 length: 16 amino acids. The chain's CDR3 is CASSQFNRGMGEKLFF. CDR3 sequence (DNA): TGCGCCAGCAGCCAATTCAATAGGGGGATGGGTGAAAAACTGTTTTTT.

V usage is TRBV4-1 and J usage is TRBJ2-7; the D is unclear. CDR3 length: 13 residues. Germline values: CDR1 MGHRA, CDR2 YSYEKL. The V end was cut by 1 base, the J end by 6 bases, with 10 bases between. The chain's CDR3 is CASSQVLPAEQYF. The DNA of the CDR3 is TGCGCCAGCAGCCAAGTACTCCCCGCCGAGCAGTACTTC.

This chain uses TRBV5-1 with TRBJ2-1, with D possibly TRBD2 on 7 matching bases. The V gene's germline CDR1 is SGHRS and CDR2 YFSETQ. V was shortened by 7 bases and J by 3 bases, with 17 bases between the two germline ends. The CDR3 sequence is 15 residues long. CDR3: CASGRGGRGYNEQFF. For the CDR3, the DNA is TGCGCCAGCGGACGCGGGGGCCGGGGCTACAATGAGCAGTTCTTC.

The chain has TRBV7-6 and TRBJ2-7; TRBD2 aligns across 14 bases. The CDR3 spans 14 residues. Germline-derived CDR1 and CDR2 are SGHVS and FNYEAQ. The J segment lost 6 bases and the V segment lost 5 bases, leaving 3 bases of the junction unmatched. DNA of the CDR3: TGTGCCAGCAGCCTGGGGACTAGCGGGAGCGAGCAGTACTTC. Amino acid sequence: CASSLGTSGSEQYF.

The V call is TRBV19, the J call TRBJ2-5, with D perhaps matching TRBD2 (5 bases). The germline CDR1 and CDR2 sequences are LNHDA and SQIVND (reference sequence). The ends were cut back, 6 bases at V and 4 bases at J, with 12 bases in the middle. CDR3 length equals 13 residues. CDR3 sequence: CASRSGGGETQYF. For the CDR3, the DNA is TGTGCCAGTAGGTCAGGCGGAGGAGAGACCCAGTACTTC.

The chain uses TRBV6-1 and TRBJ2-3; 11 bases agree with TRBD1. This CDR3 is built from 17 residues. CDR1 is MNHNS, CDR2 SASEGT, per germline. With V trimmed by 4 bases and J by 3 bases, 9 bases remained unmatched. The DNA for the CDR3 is TGTGCCAGCAGTGGCTCATCCGGGACAGGGGGGACAGATACGCAGTATTTT. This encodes CASSGSSGTGGTDTQYF.

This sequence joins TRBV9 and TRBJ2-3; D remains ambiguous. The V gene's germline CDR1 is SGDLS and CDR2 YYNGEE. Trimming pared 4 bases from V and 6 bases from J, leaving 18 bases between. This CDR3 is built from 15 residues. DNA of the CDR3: TGTGCCAGCAGCACTATGAACTCCGTCCCGGATACGCAGTATTTT. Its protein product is CASSTMNSVPDTQYF.

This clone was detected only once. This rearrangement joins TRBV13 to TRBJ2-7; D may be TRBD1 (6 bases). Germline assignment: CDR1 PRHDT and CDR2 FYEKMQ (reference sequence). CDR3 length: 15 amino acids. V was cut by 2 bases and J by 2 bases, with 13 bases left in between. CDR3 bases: TGTGCCAGCAGCTTAACAGGGCAACTCACCTACGAGCAGTACTTC. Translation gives CASSLTGQLTYEQYF.

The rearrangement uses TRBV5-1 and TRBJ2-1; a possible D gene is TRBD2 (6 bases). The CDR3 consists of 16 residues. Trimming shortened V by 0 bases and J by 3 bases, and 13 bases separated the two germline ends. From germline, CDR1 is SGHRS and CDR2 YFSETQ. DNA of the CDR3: TGCGCCAGCAGCTTGGCCGGGGGTTCCCTCTACAATGAGCAGTTCTTC. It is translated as CASSLAGGSLYNEQFF.

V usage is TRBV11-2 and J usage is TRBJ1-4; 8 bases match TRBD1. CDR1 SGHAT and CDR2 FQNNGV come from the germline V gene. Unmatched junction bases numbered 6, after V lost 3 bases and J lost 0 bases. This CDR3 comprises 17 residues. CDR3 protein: CASSFGTGHPTNEKLFF. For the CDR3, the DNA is TGTGCCAGCAGCTTCGGGACAGGACATCCAACTAATGAAAAACTGTTTTTT.

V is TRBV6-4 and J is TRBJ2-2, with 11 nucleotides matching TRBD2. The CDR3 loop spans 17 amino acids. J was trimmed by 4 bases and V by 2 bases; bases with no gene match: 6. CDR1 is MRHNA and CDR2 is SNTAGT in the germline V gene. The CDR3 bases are TGTGCCAGCAGTGACCATTGGACTAGCGGGTTCACCGGGGAGCTGTTTTTT. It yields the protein CASSDHWTSGFTGELFF.

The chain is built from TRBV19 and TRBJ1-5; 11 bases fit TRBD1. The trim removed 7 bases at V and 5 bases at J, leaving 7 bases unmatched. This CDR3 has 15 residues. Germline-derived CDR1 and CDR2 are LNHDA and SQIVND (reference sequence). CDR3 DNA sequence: TGTGCCAGTACCTGGACAGGGGGCACGGATCAGCCCCAGCATTTT. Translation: CASTWTGGTDQPQHF.

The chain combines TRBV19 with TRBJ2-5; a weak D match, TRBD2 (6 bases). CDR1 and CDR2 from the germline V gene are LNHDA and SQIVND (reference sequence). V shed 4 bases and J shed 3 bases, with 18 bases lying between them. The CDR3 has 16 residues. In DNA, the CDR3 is TGTGCCAGTAGTAGGGGTAGCGGCCCCTGGGAAGAGACCCAGTACTTC. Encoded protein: CASSRGSGPWEETQYF.

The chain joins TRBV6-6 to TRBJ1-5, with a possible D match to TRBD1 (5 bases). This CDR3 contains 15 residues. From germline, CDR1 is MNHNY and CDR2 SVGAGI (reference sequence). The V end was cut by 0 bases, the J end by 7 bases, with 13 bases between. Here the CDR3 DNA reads TGTGCCAGCAGTTACTCTGGGCAGGGAGGACAGCCCCAGCATTTT. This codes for CASSYSGQGGQPQHF.

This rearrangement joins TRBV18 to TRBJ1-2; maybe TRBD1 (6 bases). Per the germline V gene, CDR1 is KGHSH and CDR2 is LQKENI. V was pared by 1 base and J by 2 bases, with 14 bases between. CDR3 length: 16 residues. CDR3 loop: CASSPLGGKANYGYTF. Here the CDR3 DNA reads TGTGCCAGCTCACCACTAGGGGGAAAGGCCAACTATGGCTACACCTTC.

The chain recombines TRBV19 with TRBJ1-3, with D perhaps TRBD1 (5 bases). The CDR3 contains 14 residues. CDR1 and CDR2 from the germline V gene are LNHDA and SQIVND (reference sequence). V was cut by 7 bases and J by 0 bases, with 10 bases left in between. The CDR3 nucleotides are TGTGCCAGTACAGGGCAGTTCTCTGGAAACACCATATATTTT. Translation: CASTGQFSGNTIYF.

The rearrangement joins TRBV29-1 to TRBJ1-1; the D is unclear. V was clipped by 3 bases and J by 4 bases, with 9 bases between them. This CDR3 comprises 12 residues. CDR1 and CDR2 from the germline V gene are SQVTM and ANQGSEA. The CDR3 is CSVESRPTEAFF. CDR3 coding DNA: TGCAGCGTTGAGTCCAGGCCCACTGAAGCTTTCTTT.

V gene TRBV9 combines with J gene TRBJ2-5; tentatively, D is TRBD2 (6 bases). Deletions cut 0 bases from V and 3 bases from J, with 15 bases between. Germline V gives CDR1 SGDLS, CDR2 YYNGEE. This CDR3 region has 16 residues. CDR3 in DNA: TGTGCCAGCAGCGTAGGCCCCCGGGACTTGGAAGAGACCCAGTACTTC. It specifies CASSVGPRDLEETQYF. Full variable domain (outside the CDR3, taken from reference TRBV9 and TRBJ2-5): DSGVTQTPKHLITATGQRVTLRCSPRSGDLSVYWYQQSLDQGLQFLIQYYNGEERAKGNILERFSAQQFPDLHSELNLSSLELGDSALYFCASSVGPRDLEETQYFGPGTRLLVL.

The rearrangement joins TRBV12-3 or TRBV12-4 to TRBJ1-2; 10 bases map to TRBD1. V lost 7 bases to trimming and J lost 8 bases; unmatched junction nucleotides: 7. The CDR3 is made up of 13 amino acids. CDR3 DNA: TGTGCCAGCACCCATGGGACAGGGGTGGGCTACACCTTC. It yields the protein CASTHGTGVGYTF.

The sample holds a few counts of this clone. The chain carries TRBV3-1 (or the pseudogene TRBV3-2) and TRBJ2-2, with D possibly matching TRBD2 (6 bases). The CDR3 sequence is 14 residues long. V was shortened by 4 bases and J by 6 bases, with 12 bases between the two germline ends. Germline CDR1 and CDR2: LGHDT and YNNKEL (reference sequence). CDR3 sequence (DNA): TGTGCCAGCAGCCTACTCGGGACTGCCGGGGAGCTGTTTTTT. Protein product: CASSLLGTAGELFF.

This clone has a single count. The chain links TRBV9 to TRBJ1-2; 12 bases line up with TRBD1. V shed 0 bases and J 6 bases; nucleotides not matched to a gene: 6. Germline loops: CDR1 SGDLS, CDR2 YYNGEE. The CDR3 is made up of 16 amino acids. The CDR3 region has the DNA TGTGCCAGCAGCGTAGGGTCCGGGACAGGGGGCGATGGCTACACCTTC. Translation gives CASSVGSGTGGDGYTF.

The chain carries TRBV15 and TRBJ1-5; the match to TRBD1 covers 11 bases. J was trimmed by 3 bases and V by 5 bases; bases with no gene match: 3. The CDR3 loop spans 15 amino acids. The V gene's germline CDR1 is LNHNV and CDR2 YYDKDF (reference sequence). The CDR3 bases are TGTGCCACCAGCGGACAGGGGGCCCTCAATCAGCCCCAGCATTTT. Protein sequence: CATSGQGALNQPQHF.